The present TCR beta chain was sequenced within a study of regulatory T cells in long-lasting Graves disease. Study outcomes and limitations: TCR diversity was lower in persistent Graves' patients than in newly diagnosed ones. The researchers studied only peripheral blood, not thyroid tissue.

Sequencing libraries for TCR beta were prepared with iRepertoire HTBI primers and Arm-PCR of CDR3 regions. TCRdb recomputed calls from the multiplex PCR reads with MiXCR, one row per CDR3 protein. The repertoire has about 620,000 distinct CDR3 sequences, 16% of them found once; the top ten carry around a sixth. Regarding time point: newly diagnosed GD, antithyroid drugs for less than 3 months. Following extraction of RNA from PBMCs, that RNA was used to make the TCR library. A volume of approximately 9 milliliters of peripheral blood was collected in EDTA tubes. Germline V lookup: CDR1 DFQATT, CDR2 SNEGSKA (reference sequence). V lost 4 bases, J lost 1 base, and 10 bases lay in between. The CDR3 spans 13 residues. This clonotype appeared a few times. Antigen specificity is unknown. The same sample was also used in a study of T cells in Graves' hyperthyroidism and ophthalmopathy.

The receptor's source is a woman under 40 with Graves disease. The material was peripheral blood mononuclear cells (PBMCs), obtained at new diagnosis, from a patient treated with antithyroid drugs. The chain recombines TRBV20-1 with TRBJ1-1, with D unclear. The CDR3 is CSAIPAGNTEAFF. CDR3 sequence (DNA): TGCAGTGCTATCCCGGCGGGGAACACTGAAGCTTTCTTT.